This T cell receptor beta chain was identified during a study of T cell repertoires in cytomegalovirus infection. Study details: CMV epitopes that were recently identified and HLA-C-restricted were used alongside well-studied HLA-B-restricted ones. Public signatures in TCR beta pointed to CMV infection and matching HLA type.

TCRdb reprocessed the reads via MiXCR and lists one record per CDR3 protein. The table has about 110,000 distinct CDR3 sequences, approximately 28% seen once. Study-level points and caveats: In two of eight donors, the top clonotype was HLA-C-restricted CMV-specific. Carriers of CMV plus the relevant HLA were identified by cumulative public TCR beta family frequency.

This clonotype came up many times. The antigen is not known. This CDR3 is built from 13 residues. V was cut by 6 bases and J by 9 bases, with 12 bases left in between. Germline V CDR1 and CDR2: MNHEY, SMNVEV (reference sequence). Material: CD8+ T cells from cultured PBMCs, obtained from culture after CMV antigen stimulation. This TCR came from a human donor in good health (CMV status not recorded). Some clones in this sample may be carry-over from other donors' samples. V usage is TRBV27 and J usage is TRBJ1-6, with D possibly matching TRBD1 (6 bases). The CDR3 bases are TGTGCCAGCAGCCCGGGGGGCGGTTCACCCCTCCACTTT. Amino acids: CASSPGGGSPLHF.